These T cell receptor beta chains were read from a single sample in a study of cytomegalovirus exposure and HLA in healthy donors. TCRdb's table, derived via immunoSEQ multiplex PCR, lists solely in-frame clones and lacks some. In all, the sample yields tens of thousands of clones. The specimen sequenced was PBMCs. Receptor source: a woman aged 35 to 49 in good health and CMV-seropositive. Both conserved end residues are part of each CDR3.

>TRBJ1-1|TRBV4-1
CASSQGGGRGTPNTEAFF
>TRBJ2-1|TRBV7-9
CASTGKEQFF
>TRBJ2-1|TRBV7-9
CASSLGGASEQFF
>TRBJ2-3|TRBV10-2
CASAPGQLTDTQYF
>TRBJ1-6|TRBV7-2
CASSLGSVESSPLHF
>TRBJ2-3|TRBV7-3
CASSLGHSTDTQYF
>TRBJ1-6|TRBV9
CASSKGQQRQYNSPLHF
>TRBJ2-3|TRBV4-2
CASSQNLAGSTDTQYF
>TRBJ1-1|TRBV7-9
CASSLGGNSGVEAFF
>TRBJ2-5|TRBV5-4
CASSGGTSGASGTQYF
>NA|TRBV28
CASSLRLAGGEQYF
>TRBJ1-2|TRBV7-8
CASSQLDRAGGYTF
>TRBJ1-1|TRBV21-1
CASSKAREEGAKEAFF
>TRBJ1-2|TRBV4-1
CASSPGQINYGYTF
>TRBJ2-7|TRBV7-6
CASSVKPGLYEQYF
>TRBJ2-2|TRBV19
CASRIRATVNTGELFF
>TRBJ2-5|TRBV23-1
CASAGGREVEGTQYF